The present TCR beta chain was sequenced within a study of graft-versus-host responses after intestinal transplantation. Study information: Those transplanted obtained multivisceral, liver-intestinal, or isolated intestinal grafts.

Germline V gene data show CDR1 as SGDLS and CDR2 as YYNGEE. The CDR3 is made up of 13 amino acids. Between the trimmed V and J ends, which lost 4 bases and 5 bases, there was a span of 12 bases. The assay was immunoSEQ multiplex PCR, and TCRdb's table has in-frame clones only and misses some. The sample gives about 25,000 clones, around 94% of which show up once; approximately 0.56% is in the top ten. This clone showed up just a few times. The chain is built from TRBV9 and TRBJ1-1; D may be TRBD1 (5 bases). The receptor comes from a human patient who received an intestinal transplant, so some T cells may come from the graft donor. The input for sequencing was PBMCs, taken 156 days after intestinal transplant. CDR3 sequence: CASSSTGWTEAFF. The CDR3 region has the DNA TGTGCCAGCAGCAGCACAGGTTGGACTGAAGCTTTCTTT.